These T cell receptor beta chains were read from a single sample in a study of response to subunit inactivated influenza vaccine. MiXCR, applied by TCRdb to the RT-PCR reads, yields one record per CDR3 protein. The sample shows 400,000 to 650,000 distinct CDR3 sequences, around 7.9% of them seen only once. Specimen: PBMCs from blood, collected less than 30 months after vaccination. The receptors were sampled from a man in his fifties or sixties who received an inactivated influenza vaccine. Each CDR3 is given with its conserved first and last residue. A D gene is named only where the DNA matches it firmly. The size of a clone is reported for some rows only, either as once, few or many, or as a class for expanded clones.

TRBJ1-4 | NA | NA | TRBV5-5 | CASSLWVGNEKLFF | TGTGCCAGCAGCTTGTGGGTAGGGAATGAAAAACTGTTTTTT
TRBJ2-5 | few | NA | TRBV14 | CASSRQRETQYF | TGTGCCAGCAGCCGACAAAGAGAGACCCAGTACTTC
TRBJ1-2 | NA | NA | TRBV28 | CASGPAGSYGYTF | TGTGCCAGCGGTCCAGCCGGAAGCTATGGCTACACCTTC
TRBJ2-1 | NA | TRBD2 | TRBV20-1 | CSAGVLAGAISYNEQFF | TGCAGTGCGGGGGTACTAGCGGGAGCAATCTCCTACAATGAGCAGTTCTTC
TRBJ1-2 | few | TRBD1 | TRBV9 | CASSVDPGQTYGYTF | TGTGCCAGCAGCGTAGATCCGGGACAGACCTATGGCTACACCTTC
TRBJ2-7 | few | NA | TRBV4-3 | CASSQLTDSYEQYF | TGCGCCAGCAGCCAATTGACAGACTCCTACGAGCAGTACTTC
TRBJ2-2 | NA | TRBD2 | TRBV28 | CASSFLGEGNTGELFF | TGTGCCAGCAGTTTCTTGGGGGAGGGAAACACCGGGGAGCTGTTTTTT
TRBJ2-7 | NA | TRBD2 | TRBV20-1 | CSASISGGNPDEQYF | TGCAGTGCTTCGATTAGCGGGGGGAACCCCGACGAGCAGTACTTC
TRBJ2-1 | NA | TRBD2 | TRBV7-8 | CASSSYGGAAYNEQFF | TGTGCCAGCAGCTCTTACGGGGGGGCAGCCTACAATGAGCAGTTCTTC
TRBJ2-2 | few | TRBD1 | TRBV19 | CASSTRTGVNTGELFF | TGTGCCAGTAGTACGAGGACAGGGGTCAACACCGGGGAGCTGTTTTTT
TRBJ2-1 | NA | NA | TRBV23-1 | CASSQSYRELYNEQFF | TGCGCCAGCAGTCAATCCTACAGGGAGCTCTACAATGAGCAGTTCTTC
TRBJ1-2 | many | NA | TRBV12-3/TRBV12-4 | CASRGILGAKDYGYTF | TGTGCCAGCAGAGGAATTCTTGGGGCAAAGGACTATGGCTACACCTTC
TRBJ2-3 | NA | NA | TRBV3-1 | CASSQEGPPQYF | TGTGCCAGCAGCCAAGAGGGGCCCCCGCAGTATTTT
TRBJ2-7 | many | NA | TRBV6-5 | CASSYAPGYEQYF | TGTGCCAGCAGTTACGCGCCCGGCTACGAGCAGTACTTC
TRBJ1-5 | few | NA | TRBV20-1 | CSASSAGTQPQHF | TGCAGTGCTAGTTCGGCTGGTACTCAGCCCCAGCATTTT
TRBJ2-4 | few | NA | TRBV3-1 | CASSLPGPKLAKNIQYF | TGTGCCAGCAGCTTACCGGGACCGAAATTAGCCAAAAACATTCAGTACTTC
TRBJ2-2 | many | NA | TRBV5-1 | CASSLAIGDGELFF | TGCGCCAGCAGCTTGGCAATCGGGGACGGGGAGCTGTTTTTT
TRBJ2-7 | NA | TRBD1 | TRBV12-3/TRBV12-4 | CAISNRGPYEQYF | TGTGCCATCAGCAACAGGGGGCCCTACGAGCAGTACTTC
TRBJ2-3 | many | TRBD2 | TRBV5-6 | CASRRTSGGTDTQYF | TGTGCCAGCAGACGGACTAGCGGGGGCACAGATACGCAGTATTTT
TRBJ2-5 | few | TRBD1 | TRBV20-1 | CSARGTGGAETQYF | TGCAGTGCTAGAGGCACAGGGGGCGCCGAGACCCAGTACTTC
TRBJ2-3 | few | TRBD1 | TRBV9 | CASSVRQGSTDTQYF | TGTGCCAGCAGCGTTCGACAGGGCAGCACAGATACGCAGTATTTT
TRBJ1-4 | many | NA | TRBV2 | CASRVQVTNEKLFF | TGTGCCAGCAGGGTACAGGTTACGAATGAAAAACTGTTTTTT
TRBJ2-2 | few | NA | TRBV24-1 | CATSDSRIGAGELFF | TGTGCCACCAGTGATTCCCGCATTGGGGCCGGGGAGCTGTTTTTT
TRBJ2-3 | few | TRBD1 | TRBV29-1 | CSVRQGLTDTQYF | TGCAGCGTCCGACAGGGCCTCACAGATACGCAGTATTTT
TRBJ1-2 | many | NA | TRBV27 | CASSQGRGGDGYGYTF | TGTGCCAGCAGTCAGGGACGAGGGGGTGATGGCTATGGCTACACCTTC
TRBJ2-2 | few | TRBD1 | TRBV3-1 | CASSQNPGQGGTGELFF | TGTGCCAGCAGCCAGAATCCCGGACAGGGCGGGACCGGGGAGCTGTTTTTT
TRBJ1-2 | NA | NA | TRBV12-3/TRBV12-4 | CASTRTVGYTF | TGTGCCAGCACCCGGACAGTTGGCTACACCTTC
TRBJ2-7 | many | TRBD2 | TRBV12-3/TRBV12-4 | CASSSSGSYEQYF | TGTGCCAGCAGTTCTAGCGGTTCATACGAGCAGTACTTC
TRBJ1-5 | many | NA | TRBV12-3/TRBV12-4 | CASTMDGNSNQPQHF | TGTGCCAGCACAATGGACGGGAATAGCAATCAGCCCCAGCATTTT
TRBJ2-1 | few | TRBD2 | TRBV6-2/TRBV6-3 | CASSYPTSGSSNEQFF | TGTGCCAGCAGTTACCCGACTAGCGGGAGTAGTAATGAGCAGTTCTTC
TRBJ2-7 | many | NA | TRBV5-1 | CASSLGGNNYEQYF | TGCGCCAGCAGCTTGGGGGGGAATAACTACGAGCAGTACTTC
TRBJ1-3 | NA | NA | TRBV20-1 | CSARDLGSGNTIYF | TGCAGTGCTAGAGATCTCGGATCTGGAAACACCATATATTTT
TRBJ2-7 | few | TRBD2 | TRBV5-4 | CASSFEREGSYEQYF | TGTGCCAGCAGCTTTGAGCGGGAGGGCTCCTACGAGCAGTACTTC
TRBJ2-7 | NA | NA | TRBV6-5 | CASSYSASYEQYF | TGTGCCAGCAGTTACTCAGCCTCCTACGAGCAGTACTTC
TRBJ2-5 | few | TRBD2 | TRBV4-2 | CASSQGGLAGKETQYF | TGTGCCAGCAGCCAAGGGGGACTAGCGGGCAAAGAGACCCAGTACTTC
TRBJ2-7 | many | NA | TRBV12-3/TRBV12-4 | CASRSSGEQYF | TGTGCCAGCAGGTCTAGTGGTGAGCAGTACTTC
TRBJ1-1 | many | NA | TRBV12-3/TRBV12-4 | CASSFGGGTGNTEAFF | TGTGCCAGCAGTTTTGGCGGGGGCACGGGGAACACTGAAGCTTTCTTT
TRBJ1-4 | few | NA | TRBV7-6 | CASSLAPGLANEKLFF | TGTGCCAGCAGCTTAGCGCCGGGTTTAGCTAATGAAAAACTGTTTTTT
TRBJ1-2 | NA | NA | TRBV6-6 | CATINPNYGYTF | TGTGCCACCATAAACCCTAACTATGGCTACACCTTC
TRBJ2-7 | many | NA | TRBV12-3/TRBV12-4 | CASSLGGGEQYF | TGTGCCAGCAGCTTAGGAGGGGGCGAGCAGTACTTC
TRBJ2-5 | few | TRBD2 | TRBV24-1 | CATSDPGGRETQYF | TGTGCCACCAGTGACCCCGGCGGGAGAGAGACCCAGTACTTC
TRBJ1-1 | few | NA | TRBV5-1 | CASSVLDQGAEAFF | TGCGCCAGCAGCGTCTTGGACCAAGGGGCTGAAGCTTTCTTT
TRBJ2-7 | many | TRBD2 | TRBV3-1 | CASSPRLASLHEQYF | TGTGCCAGCAGCCCAAGACTAGCGTCACTCCACGAGCAGTACTTC
TRBJ2-7 | few | NA | TRBV7-2 | CASSLESRLAYEQYF | TGTGCCAGCAGCTTAGAATCCCGCTTAGCCTACGAGCAGTACTTC
TRBJ2-6 | NA | NA | TRBV5-5 | CASSLEGTGANVLTF | TGTGCCAGCAGCTTGGAGGGAACTGGGGCCAACGTCCTGACTTTC
TRBJ2-5 | few | NA | TRBV29-1 | CSVEEVGGDQETQYF | TGCAGCGTTGAAGAGGTGGGGGGTGATCAAGAGACCCAGTACTTC
TRBJ2-3 | few | NA | TRBV6-1 | CASRGRTDTQYF | TGTGCCAGCAGGGGCCGCACAGATACGCAGTATTTT
TRBJ1-5 | NA | NA | TRBV7-8 | CASSPGKGGNQPQHF | TGTGCCAGCAGCCCAGGGAAGGGCGGTAATCAGCCCCAGCATTTT
TRBJ1-3 | few | TRBD1 | TRBV19 | CATRPDRVGNTIYF | TGTGCCACCCGCCCGGACAGGGTGGGGAACACCATATATTTT
TRBJ1-2 | NA | NA | TRBV12-3/TRBV12-4 | CASSLNGGAQGYGYTF | TGTGCCAGCAGTCTCAATGGGGGGGCGCAAGGCTATGGCTACACCTTC
TRBJ2-7 | few | NA | TRBV10-2 | CASSESGIYSYEQYF | TGCGCCAGCAGTGAGTCCGGGATTTACTCCTACGAGCAGTACTTC
TRBJ2-3 | few | NA | TRBV6-6 | CASSHIPDTQYF | TGTGCCAGCAGCCACATCCCAGATACGCAGTATTTT
TRBJ1-1 | few | TRBD1 | TRBV5-1 | CSSTGASMNTEAFF | TGCTCCTCGACAGGGGCCTCTATGAACACTGAAGCTTTCTTT
TRBJ2-7 | few | TRBD1 | TRBV20-1 | CSARGDRGPLEQYF | TGCAGTGCTAGAGGCGACAGGGGGCCCCTCGAGCAGTACTTC